The 29 T cell receptor beta chains given below trace back to one sample, sequenced in a study of spatial heterogeneity in lung cancer. General study findings and limits: Tumor mutation count correlated with how many alpha and beta TCRs expanded intratumorally.

No antigen has been identified for these receptors. Documented time point: sample taken at primary tumor resection. TCRdb re-analysed the 5' RACE reads in MiXCR, keeping a single row per CDR3 protein. This sample has more than 15,000 distinct CDR3 sequences; approximately 6.3% occur once, and the top ten carry 6.8%. The specimen comprised lung tumor tissue, sampled at surgery. These receptor sequences come from a male donor with early-stage non-small cell lung cancer.

This clonotype was observed many times. The gene calls are TRBV5-4 and TRBJ2-7; TRBD1 matches at 8 bases. The germline V gene has CDR1 SGHNT and CDR2 YYREEE (reference sequence). This CDR3 region has 14 residues. V lost 5 bases, J lost 0 bases, and 4 bases stayed unmatched. CDR3 nucleotides: TGTGCCAGCAGTTCCGGGACAGGCTCCTACGAGCAGTACTTC. This gives the protein CASSSGTGSYEQYF.

This clonotype was recorded many times. The chain joins TRBV29-1 to TRBJ2-5; D call uncertain. The V and J ends lost 2 bases and 7 bases respectively, with 11 bases between them. The CDR3 is made up of 12 amino acids. Germline assignment: CDR1 SQVTM and CDR2 ANQGSEA. The CDR3 spells CSVETTPSTQYF. In nucleotides, the CDR3 is TGCAGCGTTGAAACGACCCCCTCGACCCAGTACTTC. The variable domain in full, with the rest retrieved from reference TRBV29-1 and TRBJ2-5, is SAVISQKPSRDICQRGTSLTIQCQVDSQVTMMFWYRQQPGQSLTLIATANQGSEATYESGFVIDKFPISRPNLTFSTLTVSNMSPEDSSIYLCSVETTPSTQYFGPGTRLLVL.

Ten or more counts support this clonotype. V usage is TRBV12-5 and J usage is TRBJ2-1, with 7 positions matching TRBD2. There are 13 residues in the CDR3. Germline values: CDR1 LGHNT, CDR2 FRNRAP. V lost 2 bases, J lost 7 bases, and 2 bases stayed unmatched. The DNA of the CDR3 is TGTGCTAGTGGTTTGTGGGAGGGGAATGAGCAGTTCTTC. Its protein is CASGLWEGNEQFF.

This clonotype is medium-sized (0.01 to 0.1%). The V gene is TRBV7-2, the J gene TRBJ1-2; 10 bases match TRBD1. Trimming at V came to 3 bases and at J to 2 bases, leaving 3 bases not matched to a gene. Germline V CDR1 and CDR2: SGHTA, FQGNSA. The CDR3 runs 15 residues. In DNA, the CDR3 is TGTGCCAGCAGCTTGGAGGGACAGGGGAACTATGGCTACACCTTC. The encoded protein is CASSLEGQGNYGYTF.

This clonotype was counted many times. The chain links TRBV6-4 to TRBJ2-3; tentative D call: TRBD1 (6 bases). Germline assignment: CDR1 MRHNA and CDR2 SNTAGT. The CDR3 sequence is 15 residues long. V was trimmed by 0 bases and J by 5 bases, leaving 12 bases between them. The CDR3 nucleotides read TGTGCCAGCAGTGACTCGAGGCAGGGGAAAGATACGCAGTATTTT. Translation: CASSDSRQGKDTQYF.

This clonotype was recorded at least ten times. This chain joins TRBV7-2 and TRBJ2-1; D is unresolved. Germline CDR1 is SGHTA and CDR2 is FQGNSA. The V gene lost 5 bases and the J gene lost 6 bases, with 5 bases spanning the gap. This CDR3 region has 11 residues. The chain's CDR3 is CASSASNEQFF. As DNA, the CDR3 is TGTGCCAGCAGCGCTTCCAATGAGCAGTTCTTC.

This clonotype was found many times. The chain links TRBV7-2 to TRBJ2-1; D possibly uses TRBD1 or TRBD2 (5 bases each). CDR1 and CDR2 (germline): SGHTA, FQGNSA. The CDR3 has 13 amino acids. V was trimmed by 5 bases and J by 5 bases, leaving 10 bases between them. CDR3 sequence reads: CASSLGRNNEQFF. The CDR3 DNA is TGTGCCAGCAGCCTGGGACGGAACAATGAGCAGTTCTTC.

This clonotype was seen many times. V usage is TRBV20-1 and J usage is TRBJ1-3, with D uncertain. The V and J ends lost 3 bases and 4 bases respectively, with 4 bases between them. The V gene's germline CDR1 is DFQATT and CDR2 SNEGSKA (reference sequence). The CDR3 extends over 11 amino acids. The CDR3 DNA reads TGCAGTGCTAGGACCGGAAACACCATATATTTT. Translated: CSARTGNTIYF.

This clonotype has ten or more counts. The rearrangement joins TRBV21-1 to TRBJ1-6; the table names TRBD1, a call not compared with the DNA. TRBV21-1 has pseudogene status. There are 16 residues in the CDR3. This chain's CDR3 is CASSTPDGQGSRPLHF. Written as DNA, the CDR3 is TGTGCCAGCAGCACCCCAGATGGACAGGGCAGTAGACCCCTCCACTTT.

This clonotype was counted ten times or more. The rearrangement joins TRBV28 to TRBJ2-7, with a tentative D call TRBD1 (5 bases). CDR3 length equals 14 residues. V was pared by 6 bases and J by 3 bases, with 15 bases between. CDR1 is MDHEN and CDR2 is SYDVKM in the germline V gene. This CDR3 is CASSPHPRDYEQYF. CDR3 in DNA: TGTGCCAGCAGCCCCCACCCCAGGGACTACGAGCAGTACTTC.

This clonotype was recorded at least ten times. V is TRBV5-5 and J is TRBJ1-1, with D maybe TRBD1 (6 bases). The germline CDR1 and CDR2 sequences are SGHKS and YYEKEE (reference sequence). The CDR3 length is 15 residues. Trimming shortened V by 2 bases and J by 3 bases, and 14 bases separated the two germline ends. CDR3 in amino acids: CASSFFQGSDTEAFF. The DNA of the CDR3 is TGTGCCAGCAGCTTTTTTCAGGGGTCGGACACTGAAGCTTTCTTT.

This clonotype came up many times. This chain uses TRBV20-1 with TRBJ2-3; 8 bases agree with TRBD1. The CDR3 is 14 residues long. The germline CDR1 and CDR2 sequences are DFQATT and SNEGSKA (reference sequence). With 4 bases clipped from V and 4 bases from J, the junction kept 7 bases outside the gene matches. CDR3 protein: CSAILRGRADTQYF. The CDR3 DNA is TGCAGTGCTATTCTCAGGGGGCGCGCAGATACGCAGTATTTT.

This clonotype was seen at least ten times. The V call is TRBV11-1, the J call TRBJ2-7; D not certain. Between the trimmed V and J ends, which lost 4 bases and 3 bases, there was a span of 7 bases. The germline V gene encodes CDR1 SGHAT and CDR2 FQDESV (reference sequence). This CDR3 is built from 12 residues. CDR3 bases: TGTGCCAGCAGCTCGAACATCTACGAGCAGTACTTC. Translating it yields CASSSNIYEQYF.

This clonotype was found many times. This rearrangement joins TRBV12-3 or TRBV12-4 to TRBJ2-3; possible D gene TRBD2, 6 bases. V was shortened by 8 bases and J by 1 base, with 10 bases between the two germline ends. This CDR3 is 13 amino acids long. CDR3 amino acids: CASLRGGTDTQYF. For the CDR3, the DNA is TGTGCCAGCCTGCGGGGAGGCACAGATACGCAGTATTTT.

This clonotype was picked up many times. V is TRBV28 and J is TRBJ1-4; the match to TRBD1 covers 8 bases. V shed 5 bases, J shed 8 bases, and the junction held 10 bases outside the gene matches. The CDR3 runs to 15 residues. Germline lookup yields CDR1 MDHEN and CDR2 SYDVKM. In DNA form, the CDR3 reads TGTGCCAGCAGTCGCATAACAGGGGGGTCCGAAAAACTGTTTTTT. Translating it yields CASSRITGGSEKLFF.

This clonotype came up many times. The chain carries TRBV3-1 and TRBJ1-5; 8 positions agree with TRBD1. This CDR3 has 17 amino acids. V gave up 2 bases and J gave up 0 bases; unmatched junction bases: 6. Germline CDR1 is LGHDT and CDR2 is YNNKEL (reference sequence). The CDR3 sequence is CASSQSDRGGSNQPQHF. CDR3 in DNA: TGTGCCAGCAGCCAAAGCGACAGGGGCGGTAGCAATCAGCCCCAGCATTTT.

J is TRBJ2-1 and V is TRBV19; the D is unclear. CDR1 is LNHDA and CDR2 is SQIVND in the germline V gene (reference sequence). CDR3 length: 13 residues. V was trimmed by 3 bases and J by 3 bases, leaving 6 bases between them. The chain's CDR3 is CASSILGYNEQFF. The CDR3 region has the DNA TGTGCCAGTAGTATTTTGGGCTACAATGAGCAGTTCTTC.

This clonotype was counted ten times or more. This chain joins TRBV5-1 and TRBJ2-2; 14 bases line up with TRBD2. This CDR3 comprises 16 residues. V lost 2 bases, J lost 4 bases, and 1 base stayed unmatched. The V gene's germline CDR1 is SGHRS and CDR2 YFSETQ. CDR3 DNA: TGCGCCAGCAGCTTAGGACTAGCGGGGGGCACCGGGGAGCTGTTTTTT. Protein sequence: CASSLGLAGGTGELFF.

This chain uses TRBV19 with TRBJ2-7, with D uncertain. Trimming removed 6 bases at V and 3 bases at J, with 18 bases between. CDR1 and CDR2 (germline): LNHDA, SQIVND (reference sequence). This CDR3 region has 15 residues. The CDR3 nucleotides are TGTGCCAGTAGCAAACTTTCATCCCCTCTCTACGAGCAGTACTTC. As protein: CASSKLSSPLYEQYF.

The J gene is TRBJ2-7, the V gene TRBV21-1; no DNA check was done on the table's D call, TRBD2. TRBV21-1 is a pseudogene locus. The CDR3 covers 13 residues. The CDR3 sequence: CASSVRTSSEQYF. CDR3 DNA: TGTGCCAGCAGCGTCCGGACTTCGTCCGAGCAGTACTTC.

This clonotype came up many times. The rearrangement links TRBV24-1 to TRBJ2-1, with 8 positions matching TRBD1. This CDR3 has 15 amino acids. From germline, CDR1 is KGHDR and CDR2 SFDVKD. V was pared by 0 bases and J by 7 bases, with 4 bases of the junction left unmatched. CDR3 DNA sequence: TGTGCCACCAGTGATTTGCAGCAGGGGGCGAATGAGCAGTTCTTC. It yields the protein CATSDLQQGANEQFF.

The chain is built from TRBV12-3 or TRBV12-4 and TRBJ1-1; the match to TRBD1 covers 9 bases. This CDR3 is built from 14 residues. V dropped 5 bases and J dropped 5; count of bases not matched to a gene: 6. This CDR3 is CASSPGTGRTEAFF. The CDR3 coding sequence is TGTGCCAGCAGTCCGGGGACAGGGCGGACTGAAGCTTTCTTT.

This clonotype was recorded at least ten times. The rearrangement links TRBV7-8 to TRBJ2-3, with 10 nucleotides matching TRBD1. V lost 3 bases, J lost 4 bases, and 1 base stayed unmatched. Per germline, CDR1 SGHVS and CDR2 FQNEAQ. The CDR3 contains 14 residues. The CDR3 loop is CASSFGQGADTQYF. CDR3 DNA: TGTGCCAGCAGCTTCGGACAGGGGGCAGATACGCAGTATTTT.

This clonotype is classed as medium-sized. The chain is built from TRBV20-1 and TRBJ2-2; D remains ambiguous. This CDR3 has 14 amino acids. Looked up from germline, CDR1 is DFQATT and CDR2 is SNEGSKA (reference sequence). V gave up 3 bases and J gave up 0 bases, with 8 bases separating them. This CDR3 is CSARPSSNTGELFF. CDR3 DNA sequence: TGCAGTGCTAGGCCCAGTTCGAACACCGGGGAGCTGTTTTTT.

The J gene is TRBJ2-1, the V gene TRBV18, with 13 nucleotides matching TRBD2. Germline values: CDR1 KGHSH, CDR2 LQKENI. With 2 bases clipped from V and 6 bases from J, the junction kept 1 base outside the gene matches. This CDR3 region has 15 residues. CDR3 protein: CASSPGLAGANEQFF. The CDR3 region has the DNA TGTGCCAGCTCACCAGGACTAGCGGGAGCCAATGAGCAGTTCTTC. Full variable domain (rest looked up from reference TRBV18 and TRBJ2-1): NAGVMQNPRHLVRRRGQEARLRCSPMKGHSHVYWYRQLPEEGLKFMVYLQKENIIDESGMPKERFSAEFPKEGPSILRIQQVVRGDSAAYFCASSPGLAGANEQFFGPGTRLTVL.

By share, this clonotype ranks as medium-sized. This sequence joins TRBV29-1 and TRBJ1-1; weak D call: TRBD1 (6 bases). Looked up from germline, CDR1 is SQVTM and CDR2 is ANQGSEA. CDR3 length equals 13 residues. V gave up 3 bases and J gave up 3 bases, with 11 bases separating them. The CDR3 loop is CSVDRGTYTEAFF. CDR3 DNA sequence: TGCAGCGTTGACAGGGGAACGTACACTGAAGCTTTCTTT.

This clonotype came up a few times. The chain uses TRBV20-1 and TRBJ2-1; TRBD2 agrees at 9 bases. The CDR3 contains 14 residues. V shed 6 bases, J shed 8 bases, and the junction held 11 bases outside the gene matches. The germline CDR1 and CDR2 sequences are DFQATT and SNEGSKA (reference sequence). CDR3 sequence reads: CSAPNSGSVDEQFF. The CDR3 bases are TGCAGTGCACCGAATAGCGGGAGCGTGGATGAGCAGTTCTTC.

The sample holds many counts of this clonotype. The chain has TRBV20-1 and TRBJ1-2, with TRBD1 identical over 7 bases. Looked up from germline, CDR1 is DFQATT and CDR2 is SNEGSKA (reference sequence). The CDR3 contains 12 residues. With V trimmed by 6 bases and J by 3 bases, 4 bases remained unmatched. The CDR3: CSARDRHYGYTF. The CDR3 DNA is TGCAGTGCAAGGGACAGACACTATGGCTACACCTTC.

This clonotype was counted ten times or more. This chain connects TRBV5-1 to TRBJ2-5; D is uncertain. There are 12 residues in the CDR3. With 0 bases removed from V and 5 bases from J, the gap between germline ends came to 5 bases. Per the germline V gene, CDR1 is SGHRS and CDR2 is YFSETQ. This chain's CDR3 is CASSLVGETQYF. The CDR3 DNA reads TGCGCCAGCAGCTTGGTAGGGGAGACCCAGTACTTC.